The rows below give T cell receptor beta chains drawn from one sample of a study of T cells in Graves' hyperthyroidism and ophthalmopathy. TCRdb redid the calling of the multiplex PCR reads with MiXCR, one entry per CDR3 protein. The table lists 650,000 to 850,000 distinct CDR3 sequences, under 20% of them singletons, with roughly a sixth in the top ten. Sequenced sample: blood. These receptors were collected from a woman between 50 and 59 years old with Graves' hyperthyroidism that later progressed to Graves' ophthalmopathy. Each CDR3 is given with its conserved first and last residue. A D gene is named only where the DNA matches it firmly. The listing skips clone size in some rows; elsewhere it reads once, few, many or a size class.

v_gene,j_gene,abundance,d_gene,CDR3nt,CDR3aa
TRBV12-3/TRBV12-4,TRBJ1-2,NA,NA,TGTGCCAGCAGTTCACCGGATGGCTACACCTTC,CASSSPDGYTF
TRBV20-1,TRBJ2-1,NA,TRBD1,TGCAGTGCTAGTGGTCCCGGCGGGACAGGGAACAATGAGCAGTTCTTC,CSASGPGGTGNNEQFF
TRBV15,TRBJ1-3,NA,NA,TGTGCCACCAGCAGAGATCAGGGTCCCTCTGGAAACACCATATATTTT,CATSRDQGPSGNTIYF
TRBV7-3,TRBJ2-3,many,NA,TGTGCCAGCAGCTTACGCCGGACGGACGGCAAGTATTTT,CASSLRRTDGKYF
TRBV6-1,TRBJ1-1,many,TRBD1,TGTGCCAGCAGCCTACAGGGGGCCACTGAAGCTTTCTTT,CASSLQGATEAFF
TRBV7-9,TRBJ1-5,NA,NA,TGTGCCAGCAGCTTAGAAGCCACCTCGAGCCCCCAGCATTTT,CASSLEATSSPQHF
TRBV5-1,TRBJ1-6,many,NA,TGCGCCAGCAGCTTAGGGACAAGCTCCTATAATTCACCCCTCCACTTT,CASSLGTSSYNSPLHF
TRBV10-3,TRBJ2-3,NA,NA,TGTGCCATCAGTGACCGCACACGAAACACAGATACGCAGTATTTT,CAISDRTRNTDTQYF
TRBV20-1,TRBJ2-5,NA,TRBD2,TGCAGTGCTAGTCGGCCTAGCGGGGCGGAGCAAGAGACCCAGTACTTC,CSASRPSGAEQETQYF
TRBV14,TRBJ1-6,NA,TRBD1,TGTGCCAGCAGCCATATACAGGGGGCTGGCAATTCACCCCTCCACTTT,CASSHIQGAGNSPLHF
TRBV3-1,TRBJ1-3,many,TRBD1,TGTGCCAGCAGCCAAGCGACAGGGTCTGGAAACACCATATATTTT,CASSQATGSGNTIYF
TRBV6-1,TRBJ1-5,NA,NA,TGTGCCAGCAGTCCCCCCCGGGAGCCTTGGCAGCAGCCCCAGCATTTT,CASSPPREPWQQPQHF
TRBV7-8,TRBJ1-1,NA,TRBD1,TGTGCCAGCAGCCGGCTACAGGGGGTTCTCACTGAAGCTTTCTTT,CASSRLQGVLTEAFF
TRBV6-1,TRBJ1-6,many,TRBD1,TGTGCCAGCAGTGAAGCTTCCGACAGGGGGGGGAAAGGTTCACCCCTCCACTTT,CASSEASDRGGKGSPLHF
TRBV20-1,TRBJ1-1,many,NA,TGCAGTGCTAGTATCGGGGGGCAAGGAGCTTTCTTT,CSASIGGQGAFF
TRBV2,TRBJ1-1,many,NA,TGTGCCAGCAATCGGGGGCACTTGAACACTGAAGCTTTCTTT,CASNRGHLNTEAFF
TRBV5-1,TRBJ1-6,NA,NA,TGCGCCAGCTCCTTTGATGAATCCTATAATTCACCCCTCCACTTT,CASSFDESYNSPLHF
TRBV5-6,TRBJ1-6,NA,NA,TGTGCCAGCAGCTTCCCTAAGGACAGCTTTTCACCCCTCCACTTT,CASSFPKDSFSPLHF
TRBV6-5,TRBJ1-4,NA,TRBD1,TGTGCCAGCAGTTACTTCGGACAGGGTAGTGAAAAACTGTTTTTT,CASSYFGQGSEKLFF
TRBV3-1,TRBJ1-1,many,NA,TGTGCCAGCAGCCTCGGGACACCGAACACTGAAGCTTTCTTT,CASSLGTPNTEAFF
TRBV7-9,TRBJ1-3,many,NA,TGTGCCAGCAGACCAACAACGGGGGACTCTGGAAACACCATATATTTT,CASRPTTGDSGNTIYF
TRBV11-2,TRBJ2-2,few,TRBD1,TGTGCCAGCAGCCCGGGGACAGGGTACACCGGGGAGCTGTTTTTT,CASSPGTGYTGELFF
TRBV12-3/TRBV12-4,TRBJ1-3,few,NA,TGTGCCAGCAGTTTAGGGCAACAATCTGGAAACACCATATATTTT,CASSLGQQSGNTIYF
TRBV12-3/TRBV12-4,TRBJ1-4,many,TRBD1,TGTGCCAGCAGCAGACAGGGTGGGGTTGCAACTAATGAAAAACTGTTTTTT,CASSRQGGVATNEKLFF
TRBV6-6,TRBJ1-2,few,NA,TGTGCCAGCAGTTACAGGGAAGATGGCTACACCTTC,CASSYREDGYTF
TRBV27,TRBJ2-1,NA,NA,TGTGCCAGCAGTGGGATAGGGCGTACCTACAATGAGCAGTTCTTC,CASSGIGRTYNEQFF
TRBV7-9,TRBJ1-1,NA,TRBD1,TGTGCCAGCAGCTCGTCCGGGACAGGGGTGACTGAAGCTTTCTTT,CASSSSGTGVTEAFF
TRBV20-1,TRBJ2-2,NA,NA,TGCAGTGCTAGTACTAACACCGGGGAGCTGTTTTTT,CSASTNTGELFF
TRBV12-3/TRBV12-4,TRBJ2-1,NA,TRBD2,TGTGCCAGCAGACTTAGCGGGGGGGTTGCCTACAATGAGCAGTTCTTC,CASRLSGGVAYNEQFF
TRBV18,TRBJ2-1,many,TRBD2,TGTGCCAGCTTTGTCGGACTAGCGGGCTACAATGAGCAGTTCTTC,CASFVGLAGYNEQFF
TRBV7-9,TRBJ2-3,NA,NA,TGTGCCAGCAGCCCACTCCGAGCGCCCTCCACAGATACGCAGTATTTT,CASSPLRAPSTDTQYF
TRBV12-3/TRBV12-4,TRBJ1-1,many,NA,TGTGCCAGCAGTTTGTTCTCGGACACTGAAGCTTTCTTT,CASSLFSDTEAFF
TRBV5-1,TRBJ1-2,NA,NA,TGCGCCAGCAGCTTGGACTTAGGGGATTATGGCTACACCTTC,CASSLDLGDYGYTF
TRBV11-2,TRBJ1-5,many,NA,TGTGCCAGCAGCCATTGGGGGGATCAGCCCCAGCATTTT,CASSHWGDQPQHF
TRBV18,TRBJ2-7,once,TRBD1,TGTGCCAGCTCACCAGGGGACAGGGACTACGAGCAGTACTTC,CASSPGDRDYEQYF
TRBV12-3/TRBV12-4,TRBJ1-6,many,NA,TGTGCCAGCAGTTTAGCCGACCGCGGGAGCTCACCCCTCCACTTT,CASSLADRGSSPLHF
TRBV7-3,TRBJ2-1,NA,NA,TGTGCCAGCAGCTTATACTCCGGGCGGAATGAGCAGTTCTTC,CASSLYSGRNEQFF
TRBV9,TRBJ1-2,NA,NA,TGTGCCAGCAGTCCGAAGGGGGGCTTGGTCCGGGGCTACACCTTC,CASSPKGGLVRGYTF
TRBV6-1,TRBJ1-5,NA,NA,TGTGCCAGCAGTGTGGACGGTGGAAGCAATCAGCCCCAGCATTTT,CASSVDGGSNQPQHF
TRBV9,TRBJ2-1,NA,TRBD2,TGTGCCAGCAGCGTAGATAGCGGGGCGACGAGGAATGAGCAGTTCTTC,CASSVDSGATRNEQFF
TRBV19,TRBJ2-2,NA,TRBD1,TGTGCCAGTACCCCGAGGGGGCATCAGAACACCGGGGAGCTGTTTTTT,CASTPRGHQNTGELFF
TRBV6-1,TRBJ1-1,NA,TRBD1,TGTGCCAGCAGTGAGCCGGGACAGGGGAACGCCGAAGCTTTCTTT,CASSEPGQGNAEAFF
TRBV2,TRBJ1-3,few,NA,TGTGCCAGCAGTGAAGGGGAATTCTCTGGAAGCACCATATATTTT,CASSEGEFSGSTIYF
TRBV12-3/TRBV12-4,TRBJ1-1,many,NA,TGTGCCAGCAGCCTATCGGACCGGAACACTGAAGCTTTCTTT,CASSLSDRNTEAFF
TRBV30,TRBJ1-1,many,TRBD1,TGTGCCTGGACGGGACAGTTGAACACTGAAGCTTTCTTT,CAWTGQLNTEAFF